In this sample, the clone carrying this T cell receptor (beta chain) turned up a few times. What it recognizes is unknown. This sample was included in a study of beta chain features in type 1 diabetes. Regarding the study as a whole: Moderately but significantly shorter TCRB CDR3s were found in Type 1 diabetes patients in all four CD4+ subsets. Patients' naive, central memory and regulatory TCRB repertoires appeared more alike than those of healthy donors.

Donors underwent one heparinised blood draw, 100 to 150 mL on average. CD45RO/CCR7/CD25/CD127/CD95/CD27 sorting isolated CD4+ naive, central memory, regulatory and stem cell-like memory cells. Every bit of the isolated RNA underwent reverse transcription, so sequencing read expressed TCRB transcripts. Average reads for naive, central memory and regulatory T cell samples were about 3.57 million. This table comes from immunoSEQ multiplex PCR, and its TCRdb copy is limited to in-frame clones, with some not included. The sample records 250,000 to 350,000 clones, roughly 13% being singletons. Germline V gives CDR1 SEHNR, CDR2 FQNEAQ (reference sequence). V was cut by 4 bases and J by 0 bases, with 13 bases left in between. The CDR3 contains 15 residues.

The gene calls are TRBV7-9 and TRBJ2-7; D is ambiguous. Material: naive CD4+ T cells from blood. This receptor was taken from a man aged 30 to 39 with type 1 diabetes. The CDR3 is CASSSRRTSSYEQYF. In nucleotides, the CDR3 is TGTGCCAGCAGCTCCCGGAGAACCAGCTCCTACGAGCAGTACTTC. Full variable domain (missing parts from reference TRBV7-9 and TRBJ2-7): DTGVSQNPRHKITKRGQNVTFRCDPISEHNRLYWYRQTLGQGPEFLTYFQNEAQLEKSRLLSDRFSAERPKGSFSTLEIQRTEQGDSAMYLCASSSRRTSSYEQYFGPGTRLTVT.